The 13 T cell receptor beta chains below were found in one sample sequenced in a study of T cells after yellow fever vaccination (dated by TCRdb to between 2018 and 2020). The treatment or condition tag for this specimen amounts to: live attenuated yellow fever vaccine strain. The library was obtained by 5' RACE. TCRdb records Illumina HiSeq 2500 as the sequencer. TCRdb cleaned the public reads at Q25 with fastp, built clones with MiXCR and kept in-frame beta chains. Here each entry gathers all rows of one CDR3 protein and keeps the most common genes and DNA. Recorded for this sample are under 300,000 distinct CDR3 sequences; approximately 6.8% of them occurred a single time. Of the sample, roughly 1% is held by the ten largest clones. The source was CD4+ T cells sorted from PBMCs, collected on the day of the yellow fever booster vaccination. These TCRs come from a man aged 25 to 40 who received the YFV17D yellow fever vaccine.

On this clonotype: This clone may be a read error of a much larger clone one base away. The genes are TRBV28 and TRBJ2-1; 11 nucleotides align to TRBD2. CDR1 MDHEN and CDR2 SYDVKM come from the germline V gene. The CDR3 covers 16 residues. The CDR3 DNA is TGTGACAGCAGACCCGGGGGGACTAGCGGATACAATGAGCAGTTCTTC. It specifies CDSRPGGTSGYNEQFF.

The chain uses TRBV7-9 and TRBJ2-1; 8 bases are a match to TRBD2. Germline values: CDR1 SEHNR, CDR2 FQNEAQ (reference sequence). The CDR3 runs to 16 residues. V lost 5 bases, J lost 9 bases, and 15 bases stayed unmatched. The CDR3 DNA follows: TGTGCCAGCAGCAAACCGGGACTAGAGTCCTCTGGTGAGCAGTTCTTC. It yields the protein CASSKPGLESSGEQFF.

This clonotype was seen repeatedly, ten times or more. The genes are TRBV6-5 and TRBJ2-2; D uncertain. Germline V gene sequence: CDR1 MNHEY, CDR2 SVGAGI. The CDR3 covers 12 residues. V was cut by 4 bases and J by 7 bases, with 7 bases left in between. The CDR3 DNA sequence: TGTGCCAGCAGTTTCACGGTCGGGGAGCTGTTTTTT. Encoded protein: CASSFTVGELFF.

The V and J genes are TRBV3-1 and TRBJ2-5; 7 bases fit TRBD1. Germline-derived CDR1 and CDR2 are LGHDT and YNNKEL (reference sequence). The CDR3 length is 15 residues. V gave up 11 bases and J gave up 6 bases; unmatched junction bases: 18. As DNA, the CDR3 is TGTGCCTCCAGCGAGCAGGGGGTTTGGCAACAGACCCAGTACTTC. It yields the protein CASSEQGVWQQTQYF.

This clonotype has at least ten counts. This chain joins TRBV6-2 or TRBV6-3 and TRBJ2-1, with D possibly called TRBD1 or TRBD2 (5 bases each). CDR3 length: 19 residues. Germline CDR1 and CDR2: MNHEY and SVGEGT. V dropped 2 bases and J dropped 5 bases, with 25 bases sitting between them. The CDR3 loop reads CASSYMRGVWTTGHNEQFF. CDR3 coding DNA: TGTGCCAGCAGTTACATGAGGGGTGTGTGGACAACCGGCCACAATGAGCAGTTCTTC.

The CDR3 sequence is CASSQGLGNTGELFF. The CDR3 bases are TGCGCCAGCAGCCAGGGACTAGGGAACACCGGGGAGCTGTTTTTT. The chain employs TRBV5-1 and TRBJ2-2; 8 nucleotides agree with TRBD2. The CDR3 is made up of 15 amino acids. Per the germline V gene, CDR1 is SGHRS and CDR2 is YFSETQ. Trimming cost V 4 bases and J 1 base; bases outside gene matches: 3.

As DNA, the CDR3 is TGCGCCAGCAGCTTTGATAGCACACCGCGCACCGGGGAGCTGTTTTTT. Encoded protein: CASSFDSTPRTGELFF. The genes are TRBV5-1 and TRBJ2-2; no reliable D call. V lost 2 bases, J lost 4 bases, and 15 bases lay in between. The CDR3 is 16 amino acids. Germline values: CDR1 SGHRS, CDR2 YFSETQ.

The chain combines TRBV5-1 with TRBJ2-5; D could derive from TRBD1 or TRBD2 (6 bases each). V lost 7 bases and J 0 bases, leaving 13 bases between the germline ends. The CDR3 totals 14 residues. Looked up from germline, CDR1 is SGHRS and CDR2 is YFSETQ. CDR3 coding DNA: TGCGCCAGCTGCTGGGGGGCGTACCAAGAGACCCAGTACTTC. It encodes CASCWGAYQETQYF.

The chain uses TRBV20-1 and TRBJ1-1; D might be TRBD1 (6 bases). V lost 6 bases and J 3 bases, leaving 11 bases between the germline ends. The CDR3 totals 12 residues. Germline V gene lookup returns CDR1 DFQATT and CDR2 SNEGSKA (reference sequence). The CDR3 loop is CSASQGDTEAFF. The CDR3 coding sequence is TGCAGTGCCTCACAGGGCGACACTGAAGCTTTCTTT.

In nucleotides, the CDR3 is TGTGCCAGCAGCCGCATAGCGGGAGGAGGGGGCACAGATACGCAGTATTTT. Encoded protein: CASSRIAGGGGTDTQYF. The J gene is TRBJ2-3, the V gene TRBV7-2, with TRBD2 identical over 10 bases. V dropped 5 bases and J dropped 1; count of bases not matched to a gene: 9. Germline V CDR1 and CDR2: SGHTA, FQGNSA. This CDR3 is 17 amino acids long.

This clonotype was seen a handful of times. The CDR3, as DNA: TGTGCCAGCAGCCTACCGGGTGTCCCTAATCAGCCCCAGCATTTT. Its protein is CASSLPGVPNQPQHF. The rearrangement links TRBV7-2 to TRBJ1-5; D is unclear. Deletions cut 5 bases from V and 4 bases from J, with 15 bases between. The CDR3 consists of 15 residues. Germline V gene lookup returns CDR1 SGHTA and CDR2 FQGNSA.

In its sample, this clonotype was seen many times. V gene TRBV27 combines with J gene TRBJ1-2; 8 bases line up with TRBD1. The J segment lost 1 base and the V segment lost 4 bases, leaving 8 bases of the junction unmatched. Germline V gene sequence: CDR1 MNHEY, CDR2 SMNVEV (reference sequence). The CDR3 consists of 16 residues. CDR3 protein: CASSSLGQGHNYGYTF. The CDR3 DNA follows: TGTGCCAGCAGTTCCCTCGGACAGGGACATAACTATGGCTACACCTTC.

This chain links TRBV6-2 or TRBV6-3 with TRBJ2-2; the match to TRBD2 covers 9 bases. This CDR3 spans 20 amino acids. The germline gives CDR1 MNHEY, CDR2 SVGEGT. Trimming cost V 1 base and J 4 bases; bases outside gene matches: 16. The CDR3 here is CASSYFLAGYRWRSTGELFF. CDR3 bases: TGTGCCAGCAGTTACTTCCTAGCGGGGTACAGATGGAGGAGCACCGGGGAGCTGTTTTTT.